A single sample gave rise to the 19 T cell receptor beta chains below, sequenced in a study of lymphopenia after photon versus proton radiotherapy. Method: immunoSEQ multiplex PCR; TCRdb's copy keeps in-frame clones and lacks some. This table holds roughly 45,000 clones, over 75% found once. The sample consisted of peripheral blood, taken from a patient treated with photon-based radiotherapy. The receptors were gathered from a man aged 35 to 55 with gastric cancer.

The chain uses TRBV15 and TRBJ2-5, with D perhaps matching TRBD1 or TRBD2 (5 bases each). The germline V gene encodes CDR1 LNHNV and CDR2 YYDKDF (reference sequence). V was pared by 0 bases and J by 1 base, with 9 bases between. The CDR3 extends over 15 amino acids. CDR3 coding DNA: TGTGCCACCAGCAGAGAAGGGACGGTCCAAGAGACCCAGTACTTC. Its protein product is CATSREGTVQETQYF.

CDR3 protein: CASSLTVQETQYF. Written as DNA, the CDR3 is TGCGCCAGCAGCTTGACAGTCCAAGAGACCCAGTACTTC. The genes are TRBV5-1 and TRBJ2-5; D unclear. From germline, CDR1 is SGHRS and CDR2 YFSETQ. This CDR3 is 13 amino acids long. Trimming took 1 base from V and 1 from J, leaving 5 bases between them.

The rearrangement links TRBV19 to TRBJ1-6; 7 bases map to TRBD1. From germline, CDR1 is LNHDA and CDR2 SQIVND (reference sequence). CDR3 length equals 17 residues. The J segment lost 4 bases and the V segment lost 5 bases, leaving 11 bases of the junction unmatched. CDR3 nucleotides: TGTGCCAGTAGTCTCCGGGACAGAACAAATTATAATTCACCCCTCCACTTT. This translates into CASSLRDRTNYNSPLHF.

DNA of the CDR3: TGTGCCAGCAGCTTAGAGACCGCTGGCGGCTATGGCTACACCTTC. This gives the protein CASSLETAGGYGYTF. This chain joins TRBV11-3 and TRBJ1-2; D is ambiguous. Trimming pared 0 bases from V and 4 bases from J, leaving 12 bases between. The CDR3 sequence is 15 residues long. In germline, CDR1 is SGHNT, CDR2 YENEEA.

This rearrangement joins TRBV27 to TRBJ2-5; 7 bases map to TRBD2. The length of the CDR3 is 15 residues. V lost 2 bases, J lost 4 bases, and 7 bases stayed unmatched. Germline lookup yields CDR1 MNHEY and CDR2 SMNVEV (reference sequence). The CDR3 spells CASSLIVGEGETQYF. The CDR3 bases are TGTGCCAGCAGTTTAATCGTGGGGGAGGGAGAGACCCAGTACTTC.

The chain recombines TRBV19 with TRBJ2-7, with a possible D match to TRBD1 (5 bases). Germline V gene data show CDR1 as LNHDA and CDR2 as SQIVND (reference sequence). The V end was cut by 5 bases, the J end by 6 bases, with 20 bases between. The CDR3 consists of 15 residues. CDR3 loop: CASSRAATGAAEQYF. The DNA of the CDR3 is TGTGCCAGTAGTCGGGCGGCAACAGGCGCCGCCGAGCAGTACTTC.

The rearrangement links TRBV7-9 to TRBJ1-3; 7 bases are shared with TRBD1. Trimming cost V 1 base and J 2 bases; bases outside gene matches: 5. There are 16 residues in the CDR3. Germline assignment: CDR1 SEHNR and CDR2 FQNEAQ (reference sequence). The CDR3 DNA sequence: TGTGCCAGCAGCTTAGAAGGGACAGTGCCTGGAAACACCATATATTTT. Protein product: CASSLEGTVPGNTIYF.

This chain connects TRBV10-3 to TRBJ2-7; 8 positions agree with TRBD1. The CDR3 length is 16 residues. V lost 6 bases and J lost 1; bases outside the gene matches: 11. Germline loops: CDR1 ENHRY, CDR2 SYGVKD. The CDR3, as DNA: TGTGCCATCAGGGGCGGACAGGGTGGGCTATCCTACGAGCAGTACTTC. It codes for CAIRGGQGGLSYEQYF.

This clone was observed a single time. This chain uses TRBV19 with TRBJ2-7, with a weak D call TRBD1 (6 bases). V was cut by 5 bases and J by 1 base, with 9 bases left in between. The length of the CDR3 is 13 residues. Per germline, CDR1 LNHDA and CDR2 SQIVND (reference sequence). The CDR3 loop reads CASSPGQSYEQYF. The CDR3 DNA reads TGTGCCAGTAGTCCTGGACAGTCCTACGAGCAGTACTTC.

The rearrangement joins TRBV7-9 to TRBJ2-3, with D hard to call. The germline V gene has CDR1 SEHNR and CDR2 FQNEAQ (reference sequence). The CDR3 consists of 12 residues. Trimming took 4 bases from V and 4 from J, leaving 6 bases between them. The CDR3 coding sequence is TGTGCCAGCAGCTCGATAGCAGATACGCAGTATTTT. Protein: CASSSIADTQYF.

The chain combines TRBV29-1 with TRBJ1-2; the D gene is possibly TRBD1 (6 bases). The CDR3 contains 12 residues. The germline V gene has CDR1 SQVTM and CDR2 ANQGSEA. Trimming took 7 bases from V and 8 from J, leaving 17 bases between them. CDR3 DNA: TGCAGCGACGCGTCCTTGAGGGGGGGCTACACCTTC. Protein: CSDASLRGGYTF.

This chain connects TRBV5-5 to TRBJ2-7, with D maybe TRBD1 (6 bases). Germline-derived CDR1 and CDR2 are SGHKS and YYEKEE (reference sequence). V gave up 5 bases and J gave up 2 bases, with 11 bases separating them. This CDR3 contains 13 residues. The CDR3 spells CASRGTGTYEQYF. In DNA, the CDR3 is TGTGCCAGCAGGGGTACAGGGACCTACGAGCAGTACTTC.

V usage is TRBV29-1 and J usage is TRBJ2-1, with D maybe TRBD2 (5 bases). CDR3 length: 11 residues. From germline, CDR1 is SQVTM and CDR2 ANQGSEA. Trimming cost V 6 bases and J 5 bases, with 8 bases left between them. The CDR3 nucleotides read TGCAGCGTGAGGGTTAACAATGAGCAGTTCTTC. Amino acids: CSVRVNNEQFF.

The CDR3 DNA reads TGTGCCAGTAGTATACGCAGGCGGAACACTGAAGCTTTCTTT. It codes for CASSIRRRNTEAFF. V gene TRBV19 combines with J gene TRBJ1-1; no clear D gene. V was shortened by 2 bases and J by 1 base, with 8 bases between the two germline ends. Germline assignment: CDR1 LNHDA and CDR2 SQIVND (reference sequence). The CDR3 totals 14 residues.

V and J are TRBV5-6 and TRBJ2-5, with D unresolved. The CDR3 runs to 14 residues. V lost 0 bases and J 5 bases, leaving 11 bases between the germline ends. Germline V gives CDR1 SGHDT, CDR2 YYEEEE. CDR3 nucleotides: TGTGCCAGCAGCTTGGATTTAGGGCGGGAGACCCAGTACTTC. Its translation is CASSLDLGRETQYF.

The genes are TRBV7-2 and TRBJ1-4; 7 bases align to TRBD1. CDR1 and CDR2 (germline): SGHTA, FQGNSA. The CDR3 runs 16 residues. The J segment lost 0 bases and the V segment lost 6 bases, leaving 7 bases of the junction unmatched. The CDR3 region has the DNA TGTGCCAGCAGGTCCGAGGGGGCAGCAACTAATGAAAAACTGTTTTTT. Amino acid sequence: CASRSEGAATNEKLFF.

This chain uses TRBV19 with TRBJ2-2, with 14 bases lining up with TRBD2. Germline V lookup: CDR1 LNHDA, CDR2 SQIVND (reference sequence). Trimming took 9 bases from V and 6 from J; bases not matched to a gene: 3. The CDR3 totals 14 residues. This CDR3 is CASKTSGGAGELFF. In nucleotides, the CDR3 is TGTGCCAGCAAGACTAGCGGGGGGGCCGGGGAGCTGTTTTTT.

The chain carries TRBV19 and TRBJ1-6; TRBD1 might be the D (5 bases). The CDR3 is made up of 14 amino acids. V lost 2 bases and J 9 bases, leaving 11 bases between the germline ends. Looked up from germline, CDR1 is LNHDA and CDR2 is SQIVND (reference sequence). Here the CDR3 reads CASSIRQGGSPLHF. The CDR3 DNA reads TGTGCCAGTAGTATAAGGCAGGGAGGTTCACCCCTCCACTTT.

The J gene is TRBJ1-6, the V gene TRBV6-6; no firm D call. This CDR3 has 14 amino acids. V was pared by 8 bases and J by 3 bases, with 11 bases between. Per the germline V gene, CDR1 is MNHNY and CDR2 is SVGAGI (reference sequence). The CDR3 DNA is TGTGCCAGCTGGTTGCGGAACTATAATTCACCCCTCCACTTT. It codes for CASWLRNYNSPLHF.